Below, 16 T cell receptor beta chains from the same sample are listed, as sequenced in a study of blood T cell repertoires in COVID-19. Profiling relied on immunoSEQ multiplex PCR, and the TCRdb table lists in-frame clones only, not all of them. The sample includes about 130,000 clones, roughly four fifths of them seen just once. The sample consisted of PBMCs or T cells enriched from blood (not recorded which). The receptors here all came from a man younger than 40 who had recovered from COVID-19.

The CDR3, as DNA: TGTGCCAGCAGCCTGGGCGGGACCTCCTACGAGCAGTACTTC. Its protein product is CASSLGGTSYEQYF. The chain is built from TRBV7-9 and TRBJ2-7; maybe TRBD2 (6 bases). V was shortened by 5 bases and J by 0 bases, with 11 bases between the two germline ends. This CDR3 is built from 14 residues. The V gene's germline CDR1 is SEHNR and CDR2 FQNEAQ (reference sequence). Together with reference TRBV7-9 and TRBJ2-7, the CDR3 gives the full variable domain: DTGVSQNPRHKITKRGQNVTFRCDPISEHNRLYWYRQTLGQGPEFLTYFQNEAQLEKSRLLSDRFSAERPKGSFSTLEIQRTEQGDSAMYLCASSLGGTSYEQYFGPGTRLTVT.

The chain links TRBV9 to TRBJ1-1; D gene unclear. V lost 0 bases to trimming and J lost 8 bases, with 11 bases between them. CDR3 length: 13 residues. The germline gives CDR1 SGDLS, CDR2 YYNGEE. The CDR3 nucleotides read TGTGCCAGCAGCGTAGACGGCGGTCGGGAAGCTTTCTTT. This encodes CASSVDGGREAFF.

The V gene is TRBV27, the J gene TRBJ2-1, with D perhaps matching TRBD2 (7 bases). V was trimmed by 5 bases and J by 3 bases, leaving 20 bases between them. CDR3 length equals 17 residues. Germline V gene data show CDR1 as MNHEY and CDR2 as SMNVEV (reference sequence). CDR3 region: CASSQKAGARVYNEQFF. The CDR3 nucleotides read TGTGCCAGCAGTCAGAAGGCGGGGGCGAGAGTCTACAATGAGCAGTTCTTC.

The rearrangement joins TRBV6-5 to TRBJ2-3, with TRBD2 matching over 10 bases. With 4 bases clipped from V and 5 bases from J, the junction kept 3 bases outside the gene matches. This CDR3 is built from 14 residues. Per germline, CDR1 MNHEY and CDR2 SVGAGI. The CDR3 protein is CASSWVAGGDTQYF. DNA of the CDR3: TGTGCCAGCAGTTGGGTAGCGGGGGGAGATACGCAGTATTTT.

Notes on this clone: The same CDR3 can be traced to other DNA sequences in this sample. The chain joins TRBV4-2 to TRBJ1-1; D gene ambiguous. The CDR3 extends over 12 amino acids. Germline V lookup: CDR1 LGHNA, CDR2 YNFKEQ. V was shortened by 1 base and J by 5 bases, with 5 bases between the two germline ends. CDR3 protein: CASSQGVTEAFF. CDR3 DNA: TGTGCCAGCAGCCAAGGTGTAACTGAAGCTTTCTTT.

This clone has just one count. The V gene is TRBV19, the J gene TRBJ1-4; no reliable D call. V lost 1 base and J 6 bases, leaving 6 bases between the germline ends. There are 13 residues in the CDR3. Looked up from germline, CDR1 is LNHDA and CDR2 is SQIVND (reference sequence). The CDR3 loop reads CASSIGADEKLFF. CDR3 nucleotide sequence: TGTGCCAGTAGTATAGGGGCCGATGAAAAACTGTTTTTT.

This clone has just one count. The rearrangement joins TRBV10-2 to TRBJ2-7, with 12 bases aligning to TRBD2. There are 14 residues in the CDR3. The J segment lost 1 base and the V segment lost 7 bases, leaving 2 bases of the junction unmatched. Germline lookup yields CDR1 WSHSY and CDR2 SAAADI. The CDR3 reads CASTGLAGSYEQYF. CDR3 in DNA: TGCGCCAGCACCGGACTAGCGGGATCCTACGAGCAGTACTTC.

V gene TRBV3-1 (or the pseudogene TRBV3-2) combines with J gene TRBJ1-5; D unresolved. The CDR3 is made up of 14 amino acids. The V and J ends lost 0 bases and 4 bases respectively, with 7 bases between them. Germline CDR1 reads LGHDT; CDR2 reads YNNKEL (reference sequence). In nucleotides, the CDR3 is TGTGCCAGCAGCCAAGATTTGACAAATCAGCCCCAGCATTTT. Translating it yields CASSQDLTNQPQHF.

The chain employs TRBV7-9 and TRBJ2-3; 9 bases are a match to TRBD2. The germline gives CDR1 SEHNR, CDR2 FQNEAQ (reference sequence). This CDR3 comprises 14 residues. With 6 bases clipped from V and 7 bases from J, the junction kept 8 bases outside the gene matches. The CDR3 DNA reads TGTGCCAGCAGTGGGGCGGGAGGGCCCTATACGCAGTATTTT. Translation gives CASSGAGGPYTQYF.

This clone was seen a few times. The V and J genes are TRBV30 and TRBJ1-5, with a tentative D call TRBD1 (5 bases). The CDR3 has 13 amino acids. Per the germline V gene, CDR1 is GTSNPN and CDR2 is SVGIG (reference sequence). The V end was cut by 0 bases, the J end by 6 bases, with 9 bases between. The CDR3 DNA reads as TGTGCCTGGAGTGTATACGGGGGTCAGCCCCAGCATTTT. It yields the protein CAWSVYGGQPQHF.

The chain recombines TRBV11-3 with TRBJ1-3, with 9 bases lining up with TRBD1. After removal of 3 bases from V and 4 bases from J, the junction contained 7 bases not matched to a gene. Germline CDR1 SGHNT, CDR2 YENEEA. The CDR3 is 16 residues long. CDR3 amino acids: CASSFTGGYRGNTIYF. In DNA form, the CDR3 reads TGTGCCAGCAGCTTTACAGGGGGCTATAGAGGAAACACCATATATTTT.

In its sample, this clone was seen once. The chain employs TRBV5-1 and TRBJ1-1; D is undetermined. Trimming left V 3 bases short and J 3 bases short, with 12 bases between. The length of the CDR3 is 14 residues. From germline, CDR1 is SGHRS and CDR2 YFSETQ. Here the CDR3 DNA reads TGCGCCAGCAGCTCGCTTTTGGGCGACACTGAAGCTTTCTTT. This encodes CASSSLLGDTEAFF.

This CDR3 is CASVPDTYYNEQFF. The CDR3 DNA reads as TGTGCTAGTGTCCCAGACACGTACTACAATGAGCAGTTCTTC. The rearrangement joins TRBV12-5 to TRBJ2-1; D ambiguous. Between the trimmed V and J ends, which lost 7 bases and 3 bases, there was a span of 13 bases. This CDR3 region has 14 residues. The V gene's germline CDR1 is LGHNT and CDR2 FRNRAP.

This chain uses TRBV11-1 with TRBJ2-7; 12 bases line up with TRBD2. The V and J ends lost 4 bases and 4 bases, in that order; junction bases with no gene match: 5. Germline V gene sequence: CDR1 SGHAT, CDR2 FQDESV (reference sequence). This CDR3 is built from 15 residues. CDR3 region: CASSSRTSGVYEQYF. DNA of the CDR3: TGTGCCAGCAGCTCCAGGACTAGCGGGGTTTACGAGCAGTACTTC.

This rearrangement joins TRBV5-1 to TRBJ2-3; 9 bases match TRBD2. V dropped 0 bases and J dropped 1; count of bases not matched to a gene: 0. From germline, CDR1 is SGHRS and CDR2 YFSETQ. CDR3 length: 15 residues. The CDR3 loop is CASSLGTSGTDTQYF. CDR3 bases: TGCGCCAGCAGCTTGGGGACTAGCGGCACAGATACGCAGTATTTT.

The chain is built from TRBV5-1 and TRBJ2-7; TRBD2 matches 9 bases. The V segment lost 0 bases and the J segment 7 bases; nucleotides outside the gene matches: 8. Germline CDR1 and CDR2: SGHRS and YFSETQ. The CDR3 runs to 15 residues. The CDR3 bases are TGCGCCAGCAGCTTGGTCCTAGCGGGGACCGGGGAGCAGTACTTC. Its translation: CASSLVLAGTGEQYF.